Below are 15 T cell receptor beta chains sequenced from a single sample in a study of control samples from healthy donors and cancer patients (dated by TCRdb to about 2020). The method behind the library was the immunoSEQ multiplex PCR assay. Here the immuneACCESS table is served through TCRdb, limited to in-frame sequences with V and J called. Missing clones are a known gap in these copies; in checked studies unresolved V genes cover under half, and the rest lacks a known reason. In all, the sample holds about 130,000 clones, and around 90% of those were seen once. Together, the top ten hold less than 2.5% of the sample. The sequencing input was blood. All receptors derive from a man younger than 35 in good health.

The J gene is TRBJ2-2, the V gene TRBV9, with 11 bases that match TRBD2. Germline V gene sequence: CDR1 SGDLS, CDR2 YYNGEE. Germline trimming cut 4 bases from V and 2 bases from J; bases unmatched to any gene: 10. This CDR3 contains 18 residues. Written as DNA, the CDR3 is TGTGCCAGCAGCCCCGGGATAGCGGGAGGGCCTAACACCGGGGAGCTGTTTTTT. Translated, it gives CASSPGIAGGPNTGELFF.

J is TRBJ1-6 and V is TRBV6-5; D not certain. CDR1 is MNHEY and CDR2 is SVGAGI in the germline V gene. V was trimmed by 8 bases and J by 9 bases, leaving 8 bases between them. CDR3 size: 11 residues. The CDR3 DNA is TGTGCCAGCGGCTCCTTTTCACCCCTCCACTTT. This encodes CASGSFSPLHF.

The J gene is TRBJ2-1, the V gene TRBV6-5, with D perhaps TRBD1 (5 bases). CDR1 is MNHEY, CDR2 SVGAGI, per germline. The CDR3 length is 13 residues. V was shortened by 6 bases and J by 7 bases, with 13 bases between the two germline ends. The DNA for the CDR3 is TGTGCCAGCAGCGCCTCAGGGTTTAATGAGCAGTTCTTC. Encoded protein: CASSASGFNEQFF.

This clone appeared a single time. V is TRBV3-1 (or the pseudogene TRBV3-2) and J is TRBJ2-5, with 7 bases identical to TRBD2. The germline gives CDR1 LGHDT, CDR2 YNNKEL (reference sequence). V was pared by 5 bases and J by 9 bases, with 3 bases of the junction left unmatched. This CDR3 region has 11 residues. The CDR3 bases are TGTGCCAGCAGCACTCGGGAGGCCCAGTACTTC. Amino acid sequence: CASSTREAQYF.

This clone has just a few counts. This sequence joins TRBV5-1 and TRBJ2-5; possible D gene TRBD1, 6 bases. CDR3 length equals 17 residues. Germline V gene lookup returns CDR1 SGHRS and CDR2 YFSETQ. Between the trimmed V and J ends, which lost 0 bases and 1 base, there was a span of 16 bases. Here the CDR3 reads CASSLGSSGAFQETQYF. The CDR3 DNA reads as TGCGCCAGCAGCTTGGGCAGTTCAGGGGCTTTCCAAGAGACCCAGTACTTC.

V and J are TRBV11-1 and TRBJ1-1, with D tentatively TRBD1 (5 bases). Germline CDR1 is SGHAT and CDR2 is FQDESV (reference sequence). The CDR3 covers 14 residues. The V and J ends lost 4 bases and 4 bases respectively, with 13 bases between them. The CDR3 region is CASSSPPGGTEAFF. CDR3 nucleotides: TGTGCCAGCAGCTCCCCTCCCGGGGGCACTGAAGCTTTCTTT.

This chain uses TRBV5-4 with TRBJ2-1; TRBD1 matches at 9 bases. From germline, CDR1 is SGHNT and CDR2 YYREEE (reference sequence). This CDR3 comprises 15 residues. Trimming removed 0 bases from V and 7 bases from J; junction bases left unmatched: 5. Here the CDR3 DNA reads TGTGCCAGCAGCTTGGCCCCCGGACAGGGGAATGAGCAGTTCTTC. Amino acids: CASSLAPGQGNEQFF.

V gene TRBV3-1 (or the pseudogene TRBV3-2) combines with J gene TRBJ2-1; TRBD2 agrees at 9 bases. The CDR3 contains 16 residues. V was clipped by 0 bases and J by 2 bases; unmatched bases: 2. Germline V lookup: CDR1 LGHDT, CDR2 YNNKEL (reference sequence). The CDR3 region has the DNA TGTGCCAGCAGCCAAGAACTAGCGGGTGCCTACAATGAGCAGTTCTTC. Its protein is CASSQELAGAYNEQFF.

The chain employs TRBV10-2 and TRBJ2-3, with 10 positions matching TRBD2. The CDR3 length is 16 residues. Germline-derived CDR1 and CDR2 are WSHSY and SAAADI. Trimming at V came to 2 bases and at J to 2 bases, leaving 4 bases not matched to a gene. The CDR3 nucleotides read TGCGCCAGCAGTGAGACTAGCGGGACATTCACAGATACGCAGTATTTT. This codes for CASSETSGTFTDTQYF.

This chain joins TRBV5-1 and TRBJ1-4; D remains unclear. The CDR3 consists of 12 residues. The germline V gene has CDR1 SGHRS and CDR2 YFSETQ. With 4 bases removed from V and 7 bases from J, the gap between germline ends came to 8 bases. CDR3 coding DNA: TGCGCCAGCAGCCTGGGTAGTGAAAAACTGTTTTTT. This gives the protein CASSLGSEKLFF.

The chain carries TRBV5-4 and TRBJ2-1; 16 bases agree with TRBD2. Germline CDR1 reads SGHNT; CDR2 reads YYREEE (reference sequence). The junction had 6 bases not matched to a gene; V was cut back by 4 bases and J by 8 bases. The CDR3 spans 16 residues. In nucleotides, the CDR3 is TGTGCCAGCAGCAAGGGACTAGCGGGAGGGTTGGATGAGCAGTTCTTC. Translated, it gives CASSKGLAGGLDEQFF.

This chain connects TRBV7-3 to TRBJ2-6; D unresolved. V was trimmed by 5 bases and J by 0 bases, leaving 11 bases between them. CDR1 is SGHTA, CDR2 FQGTGA, per germline. The CDR3 contains 16 residues. The CDR3 coding sequence is TGTGCCAGCAGCCTCTCTGGGTACTCTGGGGCCAACGTCCTGACTTTC. Its protein is CASSLSGYSGANVLTF.

The V and J genes are TRBV7-9 and TRBJ2-1; D assignment may be TRBD1 or TRBD2 (5 bases each). The V end lost 6 bases, the J end lost 8 bases, and 20 bases lay between the germline ends. CDR3 length equals 15 residues. In germline, CDR1 is SEHNR, CDR2 FQNEAQ (reference sequence). This chain's CDR3 is CASRRGVGEADEQFF. CDR3 DNA sequence: TGTGCCAGCAGGCGAGGGGTGGGTGAAGCCGATGAGCAGTTCTTC.

V is TRBV27 and J is TRBJ1-3; 7 nucleotides match TRBD1. V gave up 7 bases and J gave up 2 bases; unmatched junction bases: 8. CDR1 and CDR2 from the germline V gene are MNHEY and SMNVEV (reference sequence). This CDR3 comprises 15 residues. The CDR3 loop is CASIISGTAGNTIYF. CDR3 bases: TGTGCCAGCATCATATCCGGGACAGCTGGAAACACCATATATTTT.

The chain is built from TRBV10-2 and TRBJ1-5; 7 nucleotides agree with TRBD1. The CDR3 has 12 residues. Germline CDR1 is WSHSY and CDR2 is SAAADI. V gave up 7 bases and J gave up 10 bases; unmatched junction bases: 7. The CDR3 sequence is CASNMDRNPQHF. CDR3 sequence (DNA): TGCGCCAGCAACATGGACAGGAATCCCCAGCATTTT.